A selection of T cell receptor beta chains follows, all from one sample in a study of cytomegalovirus exposure and HLA in healthy donors. Data came from immunoSEQ multiplex PCR; TCRdb stores just in-frame clones and leaves some out. Here the sample spans around 220,000 clones, around 80% being singletons. The specimen was PBMCs. Receptors were obtained from a man aged 35 to 55 in good health and CMV-seronegative. CDR3s include the opening cysteine and the closing phenylalanine or tryptophan. The D gene is left open where the match is weak.

j_gene,v_gene,d_gene,CDR3aa
TRBJ2-3,TRBV21-1,-,CASSKDYLAGGSTDTQYF
TRBJ1-4,TRBV4-1,-,CASSLALWGQTNEKLFF
TRBJ1-6,TRBV28,-,CASRPGAGYNSPLHF
TRBJ2-7,TRBV4-1,-,CASSLGLDSYEQYF
TRBJ2-2,TRBV29-1,TRBD2,CSLTSGGSGELFF
TRBJ1-2,TRBV15,-,CATSRSGAGVLTF
TRBJ1-3,TRBV12-5,-,CASGLEGKEKSGNTIYF
TRBJ1-2,TRBV6-6,-,CASSLAGQNYGYTF
TRBJ2-7,TRBV4-2,-,CASSQAGQSYEQYF
TRBJ1-1,TRBV6-4,-,CASSSEGGTEAFF
TRBJ1-1,TRBV5-6,TRBD1,CASSLALGGFETYTEAFF
TRBJ2-7,TRBV19,TRBD2,CASSSAGGPYEQYF
TRBJ2-3,TRBV7-3,TRBD1,CASSLMGQSTDTQYF
TRBJ2-7,TRBV7-2,-,CASSLNLGGGYEQYF
TRBJ1-5,TRBV11-2,-,CASSPPRYGSNQPQHF
TRBJ2-1,TRBV7-6,TRBD2,CASSLVLAGAYNEQFF
TRBJ1-2,TRBV28,TRBD1,CASSLSDRAYGYTF
TRBJ1-6,TRBV7-9,TRBD1,CASSLEPQDRDDSPLHF
TRBJ1-5,TRBV18,TRBD1,CASSPQGALGQPQHF
TRBJ2-7,TRBV14,-,CASSQGLGGFSYEQYF
TRBJ2-4,TRBV7-3,TRBD2,CASSSSGGVIQYF